These 22 T cell receptor beta chains were sequenced from one sample in a study of blood T cell repertoires in COVID-19. TCRdb's copy holds only in-frame clones and misses some; the assay was immunoSEQ multiplex PCR. The sample has about 160,000 clones; 75% to 85% are singletons. The specimen sequenced was peripheral blood. The receptors stem from a human donor in a cohort sampled during active COVID-19.

J is TRBJ2-7 and V is TRBV7-9, with TRBD1 matching 9 bases. With V trimmed by 2 bases and J by 5 bases, 7 bases remained unmatched. This CDR3 is built from 15 residues. Germline V gene data show CDR1 as SEHNR and CDR2 as FQNEAQ (reference sequence). CDR3 residues: CASSLRGQGGNEQYF. In DNA, the CDR3 is TGTGCCAGCAGCTTACGGGGACAGGGCGGCAACGAGCAGTACTTC.

The chain couples TRBV30 to TRBJ2-1, with 8 bases that match TRBD1. J lost 5 bases, V lost 2 bases, and 8 bases had no gene match. The length of the CDR3 is 15 residues. Germline CDR1 GTSNPN, CDR2 SVGIG (reference sequence). This CDR3 is CAWSLGQGAHNEQFF. The CDR3 bases are TGTGCCTGGAGTTTGGGCCAGGGGGCGCACAATGAGCAGTTCTTC.

This chain links TRBV4-1 with TRBJ1-4; D call uncertain. Trimming removed 0 bases from V and 8 bases from J, with 16 bases in between. Germline CDR1 reads MGHRA; CDR2 reads YSYEKL. The CDR3 is 16 amino acids. The CDR3 nucleotides read TGCGCCAGCAGCCAAGAGAGGGATCCCTTGTGGGAAAAACTGTTTTTT. It codes for CASSQERDPLWEKLFF.

A single count supports this clone. The chain joins TRBV3-1 (or the pseudogene TRBV3-2) to TRBJ2-1, with TRBD2 as a possible D gene (5 bases). The CDR3 length is 16 residues. CDR1 is LGHDT, CDR2 YNNKEL, per germline (reference sequence). Trimming shortened V by 0 bases and J by 3 bases, and 12 bases separated the two germline ends. This CDR3 reads CASSQDESSFYNEQFF. In DNA, the CDR3 is TGTGCCAGCAGCCAAGATGAGTCTAGCTTCTACAATGAGCAGTTCTTC.

This sequence joins TRBV4-1 and TRBJ2-1, with TRBD2 identical over 10 bases. J gave up 6 bases and V 3 bases, and 11 bases lay outside the gene matches. The CDR3 spans 17 residues. The germline gives CDR1 MGHRA, CDR2 YSYEKL. The CDR3 DNA is TGCGCCAGCAGCCAGACGCTAGCGGGAGTGCCAGGCAATGAGCAGTTCTTC. This gives the protein CASSQTLAGVPGNEQFF.

The gene calls are TRBV18 and TRBJ1-4, with a tentative D call TRBD1 (6 bases). From germline, CDR1 is KGHSH and CDR2 LQKENI. The CDR3 loop spans 17 amino acids. The ends were cut back, 2 bases at V and 8 bases at J, with 21 bases in the middle. The CDR3 DNA reads TGTGCCAGCTCACCAGTGGGAACTGGGGGCCTTAGGGAAAAACTGTTTTTT. Amino acids: CASSPVGTGGLREKLFF. The variable domain in full, completed from reference TRBV18 and TRBJ1-4, reads NAGVMQNPRHLVRRRGQEARLRCSPMKGHSHVYWYRQLPEEGLKFMVYLQKENIIDESGMPKERFSAEFPKEGPSILRIQQVVRGDSAAYFCASSPVGTGGLREKLFFGSGTQLSVL.

This chain uses TRBV30 with TRBJ1-4, with 8 bases aligning to TRBD1. This CDR3 is 17 amino acids long. Germline CDR1 GTSNPN, CDR2 SVGIG (reference sequence). The junction had 8 bases not matched to a gene; V was cut back by 2 bases and J by 0 bases. CDR3 bases: TGTGCCTGGAGTCGGGGACAGGTCGTCGCAACTAATGAAAAACTGTTTTTT. Translation gives CAWSRGQVVATNEKLFF.

This clone was observed once. The chain carries TRBV12-3 or TRBV12-4 and TRBJ1-1, with unresolved D. CDR3 size: 11 residues. With 3 bases removed from V and 10 bases from J, the gap between germline ends came to 9 bases. CDR3 loop: CASSLRSRAFF. Written as DNA, the CDR3 is TGTGCCAGCAGTTTGAGGTCTCGAGCTTTCTTT.

The J gene is TRBJ2-5, the V gene TRBV6-6, with 8 bases matching TRBD1. This CDR3 contains 12 residues. V was pared by 6 bases and J by 4 bases, with 1 base of the junction left unmatched. Per germline, CDR1 MNHNY and CDR2 SVGAGI (reference sequence). CDR3 protein: CASRQGGETQYF. DNA of the CDR3: TGTGCCAGCAGACAGGGGGGAGAGACCCAGTACTTC.

This rearrangement joins TRBV9 to TRBJ2-5, with 15 bases fitting TRBD2. The CDR3 extends over 18 amino acids. With V trimmed by 3 bases and J by 3 bases, 9 bases remained unmatched. CDR1 is SGDLS and CDR2 is YYNGEE in the germline V gene. CDR3 coding DNA: TGTGCCAGCAGCGCGTCAAGGACTAGCGGGAGGGCTGAAGAGACCCAGTACTTC. Translation: CASSASRTSGRAEETQYF.

The chain uses TRBV11-3 and TRBJ2-3; TRBD2 might be the D (6 bases). In germline, CDR1 is SGHNT, CDR2 YENEEA. Trimming shortened V by 8 bases and J by 4 bases, and 13 bases separated the two germline ends. This CDR3 spans 13 amino acids. CDR3 DNA: TGTGCCAGCGGGGGGATTGACCCAGATACGCAGTATTTT. It specifies CASGGIDPDTQYF.

The genes are TRBV6-5 and TRBJ1-1; weak D call: TRBD1 (6 bases). The CDR3 spans 11 residues. Germline V gives CDR1 MNHEY, CDR2 SVGAGI. Trimming removed 10 bases at V and 6 bases at J, with 12 bases between. The CDR3 spells CATQGFAEAFF. In DNA, the CDR3 is TGTGCCACCCAGGGGTTCGCTGAAGCTTTCTTT.

CDR3 amino acids: CAWSMESPYEQYF. The CDR3 DNA is TGTGCCTGGAGTATGGAGTCCCCCTACGAGCAGTACTTC. This chain connects TRBV30 to TRBJ2-7; D gene unclear. V was cut by 2 bases and J by 2 bases, with 10 bases left in between. Germline V lookup: CDR1 GTSNPN, CDR2 SVGIG (reference sequence). CDR3 size: 13 residues.

The V call is TRBV6-5, the J call TRBJ1-2; 8 nucleotides match TRBD1. This CDR3 contains 15 residues. Germline V gene data show CDR1 as MNHEY and CDR2 as SVGAGI. V shed 7 bases, J shed 6 bases, and the junction held 13 bases outside the gene matches. CDR3 DNA: TGTGCCAGCATTACGAGACAGGGGACCTTAGATGGCTACACCTTC. Translated, it gives CASITRQGTLDGYTF.

This chain joins TRBV5-1 and TRBJ2-3, with 12 positions matching TRBD2. Looked up from germline, CDR1 is SGHRS and CDR2 is YFSETQ. The V and J ends lost 3 bases and 1 base, in that order; junction bases with no gene match: 3. There are 16 residues in the CDR3. The CDR3 DNA follows: TGCGCCAGCAGCTACCGGACTAGCGGGGGCACAGATACGCAGTATTTT. As protein: CASSYRTSGGTDTQYF. Full variable domain (outside the CDR3, taken from reference TRBV5-1 and TRBJ2-3): KAGVTQTPRYLIKTRGQQVTLSCSPISGHRSVSWYQQTPGQGLQFLFEYFSETQRNKGNFPGRFSGRQFSNSRSEMNVSTLELGDSALYLCASSYRTSGGTDTQYFGPGTRLTVL.

This sequence joins TRBV28 and TRBJ2-2; D unclear. This CDR3 has 14 residues. Trimming cost V 2 bases and J 5 bases, with 9 bases left between them. Germline V gene data show CDR1 as MDHEN and CDR2 as SYDVKM. The CDR3 region has the DNA TGTGCCAGCAGTTTAGAGGCTCTGACCGGGGAGCTGTTTTTT. The encoded protein is CASSLEALTGELFF.

The V and J genes are TRBV18 and TRBJ2-3; weak D call: TRBD2 (6 bases). In germline, CDR1 is KGHSH, CDR2 LQKENI. V was cut by 0 bases and J by 4 bases, with 11 bases left in between. This CDR3 is 15 amino acids long. The CDR3 here is CASSPPGGTADTQYF. CDR3 in DNA: TGTGCCAGCTCACCACCCGGCGGGACGGCAGATACGCAGTATTTT.

The gene calls are TRBV12-3 or TRBV12-4 and TRBJ2-1; unclear D gene. V shed 3 bases and J shed 3 bases, with 6 bases lying between them. There are 13 residues in the CDR3. The chain's CDR3 is CASSFSGYNEQFF. The CDR3 DNA reads TGTGCCAGCAGTTTTAGTGGCTACAATGAGCAGTTCTTC.

This chain joins TRBV11-2 and TRBJ1-2; D is ambiguous. In germline, CDR1 is SGHAT, CDR2 FQNNGV. This CDR3 is built from 12 residues. V was pared by 2 bases and J by 7 bases, with 8 bases between. The CDR3 reads CASSLRGGGYTF. CDR3 bases: TGTGCCAGCAGCTTACGGGGTGGTGGCTACACCTTC. Using reference TRBV11-2 and TRBJ1-2 for the parts outside the CDR3, the full variable domain is EAGVAQSPRYKIIEKRQSVAFWCNPISGHATLYWYQQILGQGPKLLIQFQNNGVVDDSQLPKDRFSAERLKGVDSTLKIQPAKLEDSAVYLCASSLRGGGYTFGSGTRLTVV.

This clone is a singleton in its sample. The gene calls are TRBV7-8 and TRBJ2-7; 10 nucleotides agree with TRBD1. The germline CDR1 and CDR2 sequences are SGHVS and FQNEAQ. The length of the CDR3 is 15 residues. Trimming at V came to 4 bases and at J to 5 bases, leaving 8 bases not matched to a gene. DNA of the CDR3: TGTGCCAGCAGCTCCCTCCGGGACAGGGGAAACGAGCAGTACTTC. The encoded protein is CASSSLRDRGNEQYF. The variable domain in full, with the rest retrieved from reference TRBV7-8 and TRBJ2-7, is GAGVSQSPRYKVAKRGQDVALRCDPISGHVSLFWYQQALGQGPEFLTYFQNEAQLDKSGLPSDRFFAERPEGSVSTLKIQRTQQEDSAVYLCASSSLRDRGNEQYFGPGTRLTVT.

The V call is TRBV5-1, the J call TRBJ2-3, with D hard to call. Trimming left V 5 bases short and J 2 bases short, with 9 bases between. The CDR3 spans 13 residues. CDR1 SGHRS and CDR2 YFSETQ come from the germline V gene. The CDR3 reads CASREQNTDTQYF. CDR3 sequence (DNA): TGCGCCAGCAGGGAGCAGAACACAGATACGCAGTATTTT.

The rearrangement links TRBV27 to TRBJ2-7, with TRBD2 as a possible D gene (5 bases). The V gene's germline CDR1 is MNHEY and CDR2 SMNVEV (reference sequence). V was shortened by 4 bases and J by 5 bases, with 6 bases between the two germline ends. The CDR3 is 11 amino acids. The CDR3 DNA reads as TGTGCCAGCAGTTACGGGGACGAGCAGTACTTC. Residues: CASSYGDEQYF.